The TCR beta chain under discussion was sequenced for a study of follicular helper T cells after annual influenza vaccination. Study summary: Days 0, 7 and 28 post-vaccination were the blood draw times.

Sequenced by immunoSEQ multiplex PCR; TCRdb stores in-frame clones only, minus some. Here the sample spans about 10,000 clones, around 79% being singletons. The source was CXCR5- memory CD4+ T cells sorted from blood, collected 6 weeks after influenza vaccination. This TCR was sampled from an adult who received the influenza vaccine.

As DNA, the CDR3 is TGTGCCAGCAGCTTAATGGGGACAGACAGTACAGATACGCAGTATTTT. It encodes CASSLMGTDSTDTQYF. This chain joins TRBV7-3 and TRBJ2-3; TRBD1 agrees at 7 bases. Germline trimming cut 1 base from V and 3 bases from J; bases unmatched to any gene: 7. The CDR3 loop spans 16 amino acids. Looked up from germline, CDR1 is SGHTA and CDR2 is FQGTGA.